This T cell receptor beta chain was obtained from a study of prognosis after radiotherapy for stage I lung cancer. Study summary: Considered medically inoperable were all of the patients with non-small cell lung cancer. Some 14 men and 6 women, aged roughly 50 to 90 and with a median age of about 75 years, made up the patients.

The CDR3 extends over 16 amino acids. The V gene end was trimmed by 6 bases and the J gene end by 1 base; junction bases not matched to a gene: 8. Germline CDR1 and CDR2: MNHNS and SASEGT. Multiplex PCR in two rounds served to amplify TCR beta CDR3 from genomic DNA. Primers (each specific to one TRBV or TRBJ gene) were used in first-round PCR. TCRdb itself ran the multiplex PCR reads through MiXCR, one entry per CDR3 protein. The sample gives fewer than 65,000 distinct CDR3 sequences, less than 35% of which show up once; 8% to 9.5% is in the top ten. With respect to this clonotype: This may arise from a read error, as a much more abundant clone is one base away.

Sequences were derived from PBMCs, sampled before or after stereotactic body radiation therapy (not recorded which). The receptor was derived from a donor older than 45 with non-small cell lung cancer. The genes are TRBV6-1 and TRBJ1-1; 10 nucleotides agree with TRBD1. The CDR3 coding sequence is TGTGCCAGCAGGTCCTCCGGGACAGGGGAGAACACTGAAGCTTTCTTT. Protein sequence: CASRSSGTGENTEAFF.